This paragraph covers one T cell receptor (beta chain) sequence. The antigen is undetermined. CD4+ naive, central memory, regulatory and stem cell-like memory subsets were isolated by sorting on CD45RO/CCR7/CD25/CD127/CD95/CD27. This entry belongs to a study of beta chain features in type 1 diabetes. General study points: Significant though moderate, a shortening of TCRB CDR3s appeared in all four CD4+ subsets of Type 1 diabetes patients.

Germline values: CDR1 GTSNPN, CDR2 SVGIG (reference sequence). With 0 bases removed from V and 5 bases from J, the gap between germline ends came to 16 bases. The CDR3 is 16 residues long. The study reverse transcribed the entire isolated RNA, so it sequenced expressed TCRB transcripts. The method was immunoSEQ multiplex PCR; TCRdb's version includes in-frame clones alone and lacks a portion of them. The sample lists 630,000 or so clones, more than 12% occurring once. The receptor was derived from a man in his late teens or twenties with type 1 diabetes. The genes are TRBV30 and TRBJ2-2; no reliable D call. Sequencing was carried out using naive CD4+ T cells from blood. The chain's CDR3 is CAWSVGLTERTGELFF. The CDR3 DNA reads TGTGCCTGGAGTGTAGGTCTTACAGAACGTACCGGGGAGCTGTTTTTT.